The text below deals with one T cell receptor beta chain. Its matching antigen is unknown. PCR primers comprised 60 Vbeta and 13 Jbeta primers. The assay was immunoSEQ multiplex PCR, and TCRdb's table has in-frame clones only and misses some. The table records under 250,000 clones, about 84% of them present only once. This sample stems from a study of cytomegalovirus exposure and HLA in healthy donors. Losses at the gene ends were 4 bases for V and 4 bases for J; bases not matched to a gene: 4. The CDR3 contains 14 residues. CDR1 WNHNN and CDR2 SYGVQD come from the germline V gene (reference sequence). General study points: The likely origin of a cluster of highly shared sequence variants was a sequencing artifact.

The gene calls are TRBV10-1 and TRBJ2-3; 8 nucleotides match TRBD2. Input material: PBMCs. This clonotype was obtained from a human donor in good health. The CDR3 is CASSAPAGADTQYF. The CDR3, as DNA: TGCGCCAGCAGTGCACCAGCGGGAGCAGATACGCAGTATTTT.